These T cell receptor beta chains were read from a single sample in a study of blood T cell repertoires in COVID-19. Repertoires were generated with immunoSEQ multiplex PCR, while TCRdb's copy carries only in-frame clones and drops some. The repertoire holds a few hundred thousand clones, with roughly 85% as singletons. Input material: peripheral blood. The receptors originated from a man aged 45-65 years with active or convalescent COVID-19. CDR3s include the opening cysteine and the closing phenylalanine or tryptophan.

J | V | CDR3
TRBJ1-3 | TRBV3-1/TRBV3-2 | CASSQDRGHSGNTIYF
TRBJ1-4 | TRBV28 | CASSSGQLDEKLFF
TRBJ1-3 | TRBV6-5 | CASSYSLDSGNTIYF
TRBJ2-2 | TRBV7-6 | CATKGGGNTGELFF
TRBJ2-3 | TRBV5-3 | CARSLMQQTSGRSEDTQYF
TRBJ1-4 | TRBV5-1 | CASSLEVRGDGEKLFF
TRBJ2-7 | TRBV11-3 | CASSSGTSGSPPYEQYF
TRBJ2-1 | TRBV7-9 | CASSPRLRRGNEQFF
TRBJ2-1 | TRBV12-5 | CASGLIAGEVGAYNEQFF
TRBJ2-7 | TRBV6-5 | CASSRQGGAYEQYF
TRBJ2-1 | TRBV6-2/TRBV6-3 | CASSYGRARFF
TRBJ2-6 | TRBV7-8 | CASTPGSGANVLTF
TRBJ1-2 | TRBV18 | CASSPLQGTQGYTF
TRBJ2-1 | TRBV19 | CASSTSPGLPGNHNEQFF
TRBJ1-3 | TRBV2 | CASNRGTGSSSGNTIYF
TRBJ2-1 | TRBV6-2/TRBV6-3 | CASSLRNEQFF
TRBJ2-2 | TRBV27 | CASSLSATSGINTGELFF
TRBJ2-3 | TRBV9 | CASSVAIEGPDTQYF
TRBJ2-5 | TRBV20-1 | CSAGETQYF
TRBJ1-1 | TRBV7-8 | CASSNSGTEAFF
TRBJ1-4 | TRBV2 | CASIYRGQVNEKLFF
TRBJ1-6 | TRBV27 | CASSRRGPDSPLHF
TRBJ2-1 | TRBV7-3 | CASSPTSLAGARYEQFF
TRBJ2-2 | TRBV7-3 | CASSFRESGRGTGELFF
TRBJ1-6 | TRBV27 | CASSTSGRGNSPLHF
TRBJ2-6 | TRBV27 | CASSLGTGLGVLTF
TRBJ2-3 | TRBV4-2 | CASSQDGLAGNTDTQYF
TRBJ2-5 | TRBV7-3 | CASSFRRTETQYF
TRBJ1-2 | TRBV2 | CASSEDRVNYGYTF
TRBJ1-2 | TRBV4-2 | CASSQDRAVNYGYTF
TRBJ1-2 | TRBV5-1 | CASSLDRYDRGHGYTF
TRBJ2-1 | TRBV20-1 | CSARVGEGRFF
TRBJ1-1 | TRBV27 | CASSLGQGGEAFF
TRBJ2-6 | TRBV7-8 | CASSLVYSSRTSGANVLTF